Each of the 15 T cell receptor beta chains below was sequenced from the same sample in a study of beta chain features in type 1 diabetes. Study-level points and caveats: Type 1 diabetes patients showed a moderate but significant shortening of TCRB CDR3s in all four CD4+ subsets.

Expressed TCRB transcripts got sequenced, as all isolated RNA was reverse transcribed. TCRdb's table, derived via immunoSEQ multiplex PCR, lists solely in-frame clones and lacks some. The data show over 120,000 clones, 10% to 15% seen once. Their antigens remain unidentified. The sequenced material came from central memory CD4+ T cells from blood. All receptors come from a man younger than 35 with type 1 diabetes.

The gene calls are TRBV14 and TRBJ1-2; D perhaps matches TRBD1 (5 bases). Looked up from germline, CDR1 is SGHDN and CDR2 is FVKESK. Trimming took off 4 bases at V and 8 bases at J, with 11 bases between the two ends. The CDR3 extends over 12 amino acids. The CDR3 spells CASSPEGIGYTF. In nucleotides, the CDR3 is TGTGCCAGCAGCCCCGAGGGGATCGGCTACACCTTC. Drawing the rest from reference TRBV14 and TRBJ1-2, the complete variable domain is EAGVTQFPSHSVIEKGQTVTLRCDPISGHDNLYWYRRVMGKEIKFLLHFVKESKQDESGMPNNRFLAERTGGTYSTLKVQPAELEDSGVYFCASSPEGIGYTFGSGTRLTVV.

This clone was seen a handful of times. The chain couples TRBV23-1 to TRBJ1-1; TRBD1 might be the D (6 bases). TRBV23-1 is identified as an open reading frame with a role that is uncertain. Trimming took off 0 bases at V and 4 bases at J, with 15 bases between the two ends. This CDR3 has 16 residues. The CDR3 coding sequence is TGCGCCAGCAGTCAATCGACCGGACAGCGGACCACTGAAGCTTTCTTT. Encoded protein: CASSQSTGQRTTEAFF.

This clone has a handful of counts. The chain links TRBV10-3 to TRBJ2-1; D may be TRBD1 or TRBD2 (5 bases each). Trimming took off 3 bases at V and 5 bases at J, with 11 bases between the two ends. The CDR3 contains 14 residues. Germline CDR1 is ENHRY and CDR2 is SYGVKD. In DNA form, the CDR3 reads TGTGCCATCAGTGAAGGGACGAGGAACAATGAGCAGTTCTTC. This gives the protein CAISEGTRNNEQFF.

There are a few counts of this clone. The chain uses TRBV6-1 and TRBJ1-1; D is unresolved. The CDR3 spans 14 residues. Germline V gene lookup returns CDR1 MNHNS and CDR2 SASEGT. The V and J ends lost 3 bases and 5 bases respectively, with 13 bases between them. CDR3: CASSDPNMGTEAFF. The DNA of the CDR3 is TGTGCCAGCAGTGACCCCAATATGGGGACTGAAGCTTTCTTT.

This clone showed up just a few times. This rearrangement joins TRBV15 to TRBJ2-1; 7 nucleotides align to TRBD1. This CDR3 is 15 amino acids long. The junction had 6 bases not matched to a gene; V was cut back by 2 bases and J by 5 bases. In germline, CDR1 is LNHNV, CDR2 YYDKDF (reference sequence). The CDR3 DNA sequence: TGTGCCACCAGCAGACCAAACAGGGGTAACAATGAGCAGTTCTTC. Translating it yields CATSRPNRGNNEQFF.

The chain carries TRBV18 and TRBJ2-3, with D possibly being TRBD1 (5 bases). The germline CDR1 and CDR2 sequences are KGHSH and LQKENI. V was trimmed by 2 bases and J by 1 base, leaving 10 bases between them. The CDR3 contains 15 residues. The CDR3 nucleotides are TGTGCCAGCTCACCAGGGGTAGGGGGCACAGATACGCAGTATTTT. Translating it yields CASSPGVGGTDTQYF.

The rearrangement links TRBV7-3 to TRBJ1-4, with D tentatively TRBD1 (5 bases). CDR1 SGHTA and CDR2 FQGTGA come from the germline V gene. The ends were cut back, 2 bases at V and 3 bases at J, with 10 bases in the middle. The CDR3 has 15 residues. The DNA of the CDR3 is TGTGCCAGCAGCTTACGCAGGGAGGCTAATGAAAAACTGTTTTTT. Its protein product is CASSLRREANEKLFF.

This clone turned up a few times. The rearrangement joins TRBV7-6 to TRBJ2-3, with TRBD2 matching 12 bases. The CDR3 runs to 17 residues. Germline V gene data show CDR1 as SGHVS and CDR2 as FNYEAQ. J lost 5 bases, V lost 1 base, and 7 bases had no gene match. The DNA of the CDR3 is TGTGCCAGCAGCTTAGGTCCTAGCGGGGGGGCCCTAGATACGCAGTATTTT. This codes for CASSLGPSGGALDTQYF.

About this clone: This may arise from a read error, as a much more abundant clone is one base away. The genes are TRBV11-2 and TRBJ2-6, with D possibly matching TRBD1 (5 bases). V dropped 1 base and J dropped 0 bases, with 7 bases sitting between them. The CDR3 spans 16 residues. Germline CDR1 is SGHAT and CDR2 is FQNNGV. In DNA, the CDR3 is TGTGCCAGCAGCTTAGCCCAGGGCTCTGGGGCCAACGTCCTGACTTTC. This gives the protein CASSLAQGSGANVLTF.

This clone was observed a handful of times. J is TRBJ1-2 and V is TRBV5-1; 9 bases map to TRBD1. Germline values: CDR1 SGHRS, CDR2 YFSETQ. V shed 5 bases and J 6 bases; nucleotides not matched to a gene: 11. The CDR3 consists of 15 residues. CDR3 amino acids: CASSRDRALLHGYTF. The CDR3, as DNA: TGCGCCAGCAGTCGGGACAGGGCCCTTCTTCATGGCTACACCTTC.

This chain connects TRBV10-3 to TRBJ2-7; TRBD2 aligns across 11 bases. Germline values: CDR1 ENHRY, CDR2 SYGVKD. There are 12 residues in the CDR3. The J segment lost 10 bases and the V segment lost 7 bases, leaving 6 bases of the junction unmatched. The CDR3 DNA sequence: TGTGCCATCAAGGATAGCGGGGGGGACCAGTACTTC. Protein: CAIKDSGGDQYF.

This clone has more than one count but fewer than ten. V gene TRBV7-2 combines with J gene TRBJ1-1; D is unresolved. The CDR3 totals 15 residues. V gave up 2 bases and J gave up 1 base, with 11 bases separating them. In germline, CDR1 is SGHTA, CDR2 FQGNSA. The CDR3 loop reads CASSLFDTPNTEAFF. The DNA of the CDR3 is TGTGCCAGCAGCTTATTCGACACTCCGAACACTGAAGCTTTCTTT.

The chain recombines TRBV7-9 with TRBJ1-1; D gene uncertain. The CDR3 runs to 12 residues. The V gene's germline CDR1 is SEHNR and CDR2 FQNEAQ (reference sequence). Trimming shortened V by 6 bases and J by 10 bases, and 15 bases separated the two germline ends. The CDR3: CASSLDSTPAFF. The CDR3 region has the DNA TGTGCCAGCAGTTTGGACTCCACGCCAGCTTTCTTT.

This clone was counted a few times. The chain combines TRBV5-1 with TRBJ2-1; 9 bases are a match to TRBD1. This CDR3 is 14 amino acids long. Germline CDR1 and CDR2: SGHRS and YFSETQ. V lost 4 bases to trimming and J lost 7 bases; unmatched junction nucleotides: 6. CDR3 sequence reads: CASSQRTGENEQFF. CDR3 DNA: TGCGCCAGCAGCCAACGGACAGGGGAGAATGAGCAGTTCTTC.

The gene calls are TRBV6-1 and TRBJ2-5; no reliable D call. The CDR3 loop spans 14 amino acids. V was shortened by 11 bases and J by 2 bases, with 18 bases between the two germline ends. Germline V CDR1 and CDR2: MNHNS, SASEGT. This CDR3 is CALHRQAAQETQYF. As DNA, the CDR3 is TGTGCCCTTCACCGGCAGGCCGCACAAGAGACCCAGTACTTC.